Detailed here is one TCR beta chain. Its antigen is not identified. The table came from immunoSEQ multiplex PCR; TCRdb's copy has only in-frame clones and leaves some out. The sample has about 22,000 clones, roughly 87% seen once. The data originate from a study of CD4 T cell repertoires in COVID-19. The CDR3 is 14 amino acids. Germline lookup yields CDR1 SGHKS and CDR2 YYEKEE (reference sequence). V lost 4 bases, J lost 3 bases, and 13 bases lay in between. No culture step preceded sequencing of the ex vivo isolated memory T cells. Findings and caveats of the study: Sharing of several most expanded SARS-CoV-2-reactive clonotypes across memory subsets suggested intraclonal diversification. Some SARS-CoV-2 clonotypes, between about 7 and 28%, recurred in SARS-CoV and/or HKU1 cultures.

The V and J genes are TRBV5-5 and TRBJ2-5, with D tentatively TRBD2 (5 bases). Sequenced here: central memory CD4+ T cells from blood, sampled before the COVID-19 pandemic. The clonotype was recovered from a human donor who had COVID-19. The chain's CDR3 is CASSRRGLEETQYF. As DNA, the CDR3 is TGTGCCAGCAGCAGACGGGGATTGGAAGAGACCCAGTACTTC. Using reference TRBV5-5 and TRBJ2-5 for the parts outside the CDR3, the full variable domain is DAGVTQSPTHLIKTRGQQVTLRCSPISGHKSVSWYQQVLGQGPQFIFQYYEKEERGRGNFPDRFSARQFPNYSSELNVNALLLGDSALYLCASSRRGLEETQYFGPGTRLLVL.